This T cell receptor (beta chain) is drawn from a study of spatial heterogeneity in lung cancer. Overall study context: Consistent detection of more beta-chain than alpha-chain sequences was observed.

Trimming shortened V by 1 base and J by 1 base, and 19 bases separated the two germline ends. The V gene's germline CDR1 is MNHEY and CDR2 SMNVEV (reference sequence). The CDR3 loop spans 18 amino acids. Time point given: sample taken at primary tumor resection. No cell sorting; template was whole RNA from tumor, lung tissue or PBMC. The approximately 77 donors had untreated early-stage non-small cell lung cancer. TCR cDNA molecules each carried a unique molecular identifier. TCRdb re-derived calls from the 5' RACE reads in MiXCR, one entry per CDR3 protein. The sample shows roughly 46,000 distinct CDR3 sequences, about 10% of them seen only once. This clonotype has ten or more counts.

The sequence was collected from a female donor with early-stage non-small cell lung cancer. Material: PBMCs, obtained at surgery. The chain has TRBV27 and TRBJ1-1; D is uncertain. The CDR3 here is CASSLFFHLERGNTEAFF. In nucleotides, the CDR3 is TGTGCCAGCAGTTTATTCTTTCATTTGGAGCGAGGGAACACTGAAGCTTTCTTT.